This T cell receptor (beta chain) was sequenced for a study of blood T cell repertoires in COVID-19. Whole-study context: COVID-19 samples from acute and convalescent phases originated in the United States, Italy and Spain. Sources were T cells, B-cell-depleted T cells, or PBMCs; the material itself was cDNA or gDNA.

The CDR3 runs 18 residues. With 2 bases removed from V and 4 bases from J, the gap between germline ends came to 24 bases. The germline CDR1 and CDR2 sequences are SGHDT and YYEEEE. Generated by immunoSEQ multiplex PCR, the TCRdb table keeps only in-frame clones and is missing some. The sample holds 200,000 to 300,000 clones, approximately 82% seen once. Sequencing used peripheral blood. The TCR comes from a middle-aged man who had recovered from COVID-19. The V call is TRBV5-6, the J call TRBJ1-1; D gene uncertain. The CDR3, as DNA: TGTGCCAGCAGCTTAATTTCCCGGGTCCCCTATGGTCCCACTGAAGCTTTCTTT. This codes for CASSLISRVPYGPTEAFF.